Listed here are 32 T cell receptor beta chains from one sample, sequenced in a study of blood T cell repertoires in COVID-19. The table came from immunoSEQ multiplex PCR; TCRdb's copy has only in-frame clones and leaves some out. The repertoire consists of 200,000 to 250,000 clones, with roughly 85% occurring once and the leading ten covering 5% to 6.5%. The sample taken for sequencing was peripheral blood. The receptors here all came from a man between 45 and 60 years old with COVID-19, enrolled during active disease.

This chain joins TRBV4-3 and TRBJ2-7; 12 positions match TRBD2. CDR1 and CDR2 (germline): LGHNA, YSLEER. This CDR3 is built from 15 residues. Trimming removed 1 base from V and 4 bases from J; junction bases left unmatched: 2. CDR3 DNA: TGCGCCAGCAGCCAAGGGACTAGCGGGGTTTACGAGCAGTACTTC. It specifies CASSQGTSGVYEQYF.

The gene calls are TRBV7-8 and TRBJ2-5; no definite D call. Germline V gene sequence: CDR1 SGHVS, CDR2 FQNEAQ. The CDR3 covers 13 residues. The V end lost 2 bases, the J end lost 2 bases, and 6 bases lay between the germline ends. The CDR3 DNA reads as TGTGCCAGCAGCTTACTAGGTCAAGAGACCCAGTACTTC. This codes for CASSLLGQETQYF. The variable domain in full, completed from reference TRBV7-8 and TRBJ2-5, reads GAGVSQSPRYKVAKRGQDVALRCDPISGHVSLFWYQQALGQGPEFLTYFQNEAQLDKSGLPSDRFFAERPEGSVSTLKIQRTQQEDSAVYLCASSLLGQETQYFGPGTRLLVL.

V gene TRBV29-1 combines with J gene TRBJ1-5; no reliable D call. Germline CDR1 and CDR2: SQVTM and ANQGSEA. The V and J ends lost 6 bases and 3 bases respectively, with 12 bases between them. This CDR3 region has 13 residues. CDR3 loop: CSVALGVNQPQHF. The CDR3 coding sequence is TGCAGCGTGGCCCTCGGGGTCAATCAGCCCCAGCATTTT.

V gene TRBV5-1 combines with J gene TRBJ1-4; a weak D match, TRBD1 (5 bases). This CDR3 spans 14 amino acids. The germline gives CDR1 SGHRS, CDR2 YFSETQ. Trimming pared 4 bases from V and 4 bases from J, leaving 11 bases between. CDR3 nucleotide sequence: TGCGCCAGCAGCCCGGGGGGACGTAATGAAAAACTGTTTTTT. It translates to CASSPGGRNEKLFF.

The chain couples TRBV29-1 to TRBJ1-1; perhaps TRBD1 as D (6 bases). In germline, CDR1 is SQVTM, CDR2 ANQGSEA. The CDR3 runs to 13 residues. The ends were cut back, 5 bases at V and 0 bases at J, with 10 bases in the middle. DNA of the CDR3: TGCAGCGTTCGGACAGACATGAACACTGAAGCTTTCTTT. This translates into CSVRTDMNTEAFF. Combining the CDR3 with reference TRBV29-1 and TRBJ1-1 gives the whole variable domain SAVISQKPSRDICQRGTSLTIQCQVDSQVTMMFWYRQQPGQSLTLIATANQGSEATYESGFVIDKFPISRPNLTFSTLTVSNMSPEDSSIYLCSVRTDMNTEAFFGQGTRLTVV.

The chain joins TRBV5-1 to TRBJ2-5; TRBD2 is a possible D gene (6 bases). The CDR3 spans 15 residues. V was shortened by 4 bases and J by 2 bases, with 15 bases between the two germline ends. CDR1 is SGHRS, CDR2 YFSETQ, per germline. The CDR3 is CASSGGWSVQETQYF. For the CDR3, the DNA is TGCGCCAGCAGCGGGGGGTGGTCAGTGCAAGAGACCCAGTACTTC.

V gene TRBV27 combines with J gene TRBJ2-7, with D uncertain. Germline loops: CDR1 MNHEY, CDR2 SMNVEV (reference sequence). V was pared by 5 bases and J by 3 bases, with 11 bases between. CDR3 length: 13 amino acids. This chain's CDR3 is CASSPREDYEQYF. CDR3 nucleotide sequence: TGTGCCAGCAGTCCCCGAGAAGACTACGAGCAGTACTTC.

J is TRBJ1-4 and V is TRBV6-5, with 7 positions matching TRBD1. This CDR3 spans 16 amino acids. Germline V gene sequence: CDR1 MNHEY, CDR2 SVGAGI. Trimming took 2 bases from V and 3 from J; bases not matched to a gene: 6. As DNA, the CDR3 is TGTGCCAGCAGTTACCTCCCCGGGACAGCTAATGAAAAACTGTTTTTT. This translates into CASSYLPGTANEKLFF.

The rearrangement joins TRBV15 to TRBJ2-7; D possibly corresponds to TRBD1 (6 bases). The germline V gene encodes CDR1 LNHNV and CDR2 YYDKDF (reference sequence). The germline V and J ends were trimmed by 1 base and 6 bases, with 10 bases remaining between them. This CDR3 has 13 amino acids. The CDR3 region is CATSRVLGGEQYF. The CDR3 nucleotides are TGTGCCACCAGCAGAGTCTTAGGGGGCGAGCAGTACTTC.

This chain uses TRBV6-1 with TRBJ2-5; the match to TRBD2 covers 9 bases. Trimming cost V 1 base and J 5 bases; bases outside gene matches: 5. The CDR3 is 15 residues long. The germline gives CDR1 MNHNS, CDR2 SASEGT. The CDR3 bases are TGTGCCAGCAGTGAAGAGGGACTAGCATGGGAGACCCAGTACTTC. It is translated as CASSEEGLAWETQYF.

The chain recombines TRBV3-1 (or the pseudogene TRBV3-2) with TRBJ2-2; the D gene is possibly TRBD2 (6 bases). The CDR3 sequence is 16 residues long. Germline CDR1 is LGHDT and CDR2 is YNNKEL (reference sequence). V gave up 1 base and J gave up 4 bases, with 13 bases separating them. In DNA form, the CDR3 reads TGTGCCAGCAGCCAAGTAGCGGAGGACGGCACCGGGGAGCTGTTTTTT. Amino acid sequence: CASSQVAEDGTGELFF.

This chain joins TRBV5-1 and TRBJ2-5; no definite D call. The germline gives CDR1 SGHRS, CDR2 YFSETQ. The ends were cut back, 2 bases at V and 3 bases at J, with 8 bases in the middle. The CDR3 extends over 13 amino acids. CDR3 DNA: TGCGCCAGCAGCTTCCCCGGTGAAGAGACCCAGTACTTC. This gives the protein CASSFPGEETQYF.

This chain links TRBV13 with TRBJ2-2, with D possibly matching TRBD1 (6 bases). This CDR3 comprises 17 residues. The V gene's germline CDR1 is PRHDT and CDR2 FYEKMQ (reference sequence). V gave up 6 bases and J gave up 0 bases, with 17 bases separating them. CDR3 residues: CASSDTGTLANTGELFF. CDR3 DNA sequence: TGTGCCAGCAGTGATACAGGGACGCTCGCGAACACCGGGGAGCTGTTTTTT.

This clone showed up just a few times. This rearrangement joins TRBV7-8 to TRBJ1-4; 7 bases fit TRBD1. V gave up 5 bases and J gave up 4 bases; unmatched junction bases: 10. The germline CDR1 and CDR2 sequences are SGHVS and FQNEAQ. The length of the CDR3 is 16 residues. CDR3 nucleotide sequence: TGTGCCAGCAGCCCCCGCCCCGGGACAGTTAATGAAAAACTGTTTTTT. Translating gives CASSPRPGTVNEKLFF. Drawing the rest from reference TRBV7-8 and TRBJ1-4, the complete variable domain is GAGVSQSPRYKVAKRGQDVALRCDPISGHVSLFWYQQALGQGPEFLTYFQNEAQLDKSGLPSDRFFAERPEGSVSTLKIQRTQQEDSAVYLCASSPRPGTVNEKLFFGSGTQLSVL.

This chain connects TRBV19 to TRBJ1-1; TRBD1 agrees at 7 bases. J lost 1 base, V lost 4 bases, and 3 bases had no gene match. CDR3 length equals 14 residues. The V gene's germline CDR1 is LNHDA and CDR2 SQIVND (reference sequence). CDR3 sequence: CASSRGTANTEAFF. The CDR3 bases are TGTGCCAGTAGTAGAGGGACAGCGAACACTGAAGCTTTCTTT.

V gene TRBV28 combines with J gene TRBJ1-2, with 7 bases that match TRBD1. Per germline, CDR1 MDHEN and CDR2 SYDVKM. This CDR3 spans 14 amino acids. The V segment lost 2 bases and the J segment 8 bases; nucleotides outside the gene matches: 8. The CDR3 protein is CASSLGDRRWGYTF. Written as DNA, the CDR3 is TGTGCCAGCAGTTTAGGGGACAGACGTTGGGGCTACACCTTC.

In the case of this clone: One end of the junction does not line up with germline, which may come from a read error. The rearrangement joins TRBV7-7 to TRBJ2-1; 13 bases match TRBD2. The length of the CDR3 is 15 residues. Germline V gene sequence: CDR1 SSHAT, CDR2 FNYEAQ (reference sequence). CDR3 residues: CASSQTSGGHNEQFF. The CDR3 DNA follows: TGTGCTAGCAGCCAGACTAGCGGGGGGCACAATGAGCAGTTCTTC.

The chain carries TRBV10-3 and TRBJ2-5; unclear D gene. Germline V CDR1 and CDR2: ENHRY, SYGVKD. The CDR3 spans 12 residues. Trimming cost V 6 bases and J 3 bases, with 8 bases left between them. The CDR3: CAISGQEETQYF. CDR3 nucleotides: TGTGCCATCAGCGGTCAAGAAGAGACCCAGTACTTC.

The chain is built from TRBV28 and TRBJ2-1, with unresolved D. This CDR3 region has 15 residues. Germline V lookup: CDR1 MDHEN, CDR2 SYDVKM. Trimming cost V 1 base and J 4 bases, with 11 bases left between them. The CDR3, as DNA: TGTGCCAGCAGTTTATTCAGCCCGACTTACAATGAGCAGTTCTTC. It translates to CASSLFSPTYNEQFF. The whole variable domain, remainder taken from reference TRBV28 and TRBJ2-1, is DVKVTQSSRYLVKRTGEKVFLECVQDMDHENMFWYRQDPGLGLRLIYFSYDVKMKEKGDIPEGYSVSREKKERFSLILESASTNQTSMYLCASSLFSPTYNEQFFGPGTRLTVL.

The gene calls are TRBV6-7 and TRBJ1-2, with D perhaps matching TRBD1 (5 bases). TRBV6-7 qualifies as an ORF whose function is uncertain. Trimming pared 2 bases from V and 5 bases from J, leaving 24 bases between. This CDR3 is built from 18 residues. CDR3 sequence (DNA): TGTGCCAGCAGTTACCGAATTAGGCCCGGACACCCCTGGTATGGCTACACCTTC. Translating gives CASSYRIRPGHPWYGYTF.

The chain has TRBV5-1 and TRBJ2-2, with 7 bases matching TRBD1. The CDR3 consists of 16 residues. Looked up from germline, CDR1 is SGHRS and CDR2 is YFSETQ. The junction had 7 bases not matched to a gene; V was cut back by 4 bases and J by 1 base. The CDR3 nucleotides are TGCGCCAGCAGCCCCTGGACAGGACTGAACACCGGGGAGCTGTTTTTT. Amino acid sequence: CASSPWTGLNTGELFF.

V is TRBV7-3 and J is TRBJ2-1, with 8 bases that match TRBD2. V was clipped by 5 bases and J by 4 bases; unmatched bases: 7. The CDR3 totals 15 residues. Germline CDR1 is SGHTA and CDR2 is FQGTGA. The CDR3 region is CASSPPGTRYNEQFF. DNA of the CDR3: TGTGCCAGCAGCCCCCCCGGGACTAGATACAATGAGCAGTTCTTC.

The chain links TRBV5-1 to TRBJ2-3; 8 bases are a match to TRBD1. Germline V gene lookup returns CDR1 SGHRS and CDR2 YFSETQ. The CDR3 totals 15 residues. Losses at the gene ends were 4 bases for V and 4 bases for J; bases not matched to a gene: 8. The CDR3 DNA reads as TGCGCCAGCAGCCCCTCCGGGACAGGATCAGATACGCAGTATTTT. Translation gives CASSPSGTGSDTQYF.

The chain recombines TRBV25-1 with TRBJ2-3, with TRBD1 identical over 9 bases. This CDR3 has 15 amino acids. The germline V gene has CDR1 MGHDK and CDR2 SYGVNS. J gave up 8 bases and V 1 base, and 7 bases lay outside the gene matches. This chain's CDR3 is CASSESGTGSSTQYF. In DNA form, the CDR3 reads TGTGCCAGCAGTGAATCCGGGACAGGGTCAAGTACGCAGTATTTT. The full variable domain, completed using reference TRBV25-1 and TRBJ2-3, is EADIYQTPRYLVIGTGKKITLECSQTMGHDKMYWYQQDPGMELHLIHYSYGVNSTEKGDLSSESTVSRIRTEHFPLTLESARPSHTSQYLCASSESGTGSSTQYFGPGTRLTVL.

CDR3 residues: CASRIEAGAPHEQYF. The CDR3 DNA follows: TGCGCCAGCAGAATTGAAGCGGGGGCCCCACACGAGCAGTACTTC. V gene TRBV5-1 combines with J gene TRBJ2-7, with 8 bases matching TRBD2. Germline V gene data show CDR1 as SGHRS and CDR2 as YFSETQ. This CDR3 has 15 residues. The J segment lost 5 bases and the V segment lost 5 bases, leaving 12 bases of the junction unmatched.

The gene calls are TRBV7-6 and TRBJ2-5; D may be TRBD2 (6 bases). The CDR3 totals 13 residues. Trimming pared 4 bases from V and 2 bases from J, leaving 8 bases between. The germline gives CDR1 SGHVS, CDR2 FNYEAQ. The CDR3 nucleotides are TGTGCCAGCAGCTCGGGGGTTCAAGAGACCCAGTACTTC. Protein product: CASSSGVQETQYF.

The chain employs TRBV11-1 and TRBJ1-1; 10 nucleotides match TRBD1. The CDR3 totals 15 residues. V lost 5 bases and J lost 3; bases outside the gene matches: 6. Germline V CDR1 and CDR2: SGHAT, FQDESV (reference sequence). The CDR3 DNA reads TGTGCCAGCAGCCCCTGGGACAGGGGCCACACTGAAGCTTTCTTT. This codes for CASSPWDRGHTEAFF.

The chain is built from TRBV10-2 and TRBJ2-7, with D possibly TRBD2 on 7 matching bases. The CDR3 covers 12 residues. V shed 8 bases and J shed 6 bases, with 14 bases lying between them. Germline CDR1 reads WSHSY; CDR2 reads SAAADI. CDR3 nucleotides: TGCGCCAGCGGTCGGGGGGCCGGCGAGCAGTACTTC. This codes for CASGRGAGEQYF.

The J gene is TRBJ2-7, the V gene TRBV2; D is possibly TRBD1 (6 bases). CDR1 and CDR2 (germline): SNHLY, FYNNEI. This CDR3 has 12 amino acids. V lost 8 bases, J lost 1 base, and 9 bases lay in between. CDR3 sequence: CASRDNSYEQYF. For the CDR3, the DNA is TGTGCCAGCCGGGACAATTCCTACGAGCAGTACTTC.

The chain employs TRBV7-2 and TRBJ2-7, with TRBD2 identical over 7 bases. Germline values: CDR1 SGHTA, CDR2 FQGNSA. The CDR3 totals 13 residues. V shed 5 bases, J shed 0 bases, and the junction held 1 base outside the gene matches. This chain's CDR3 is CASSTGGSYEQYF. CDR3 in DNA: TGTGCCAGCAGCACGGGGGGCTCCTACGAGCAGTACTTC.

This clone has a single count. The chain employs TRBV6-5 and TRBJ1-1; 12 bases fit TRBD1. The V and J ends lost 9 bases and 11 bases, in that order; junction bases with no gene match: 13. Germline V gene sequence: CDR1 MNHEY, CDR2 SVGAGI. The CDR3 covers 14 residues. The CDR3 nucleotides are TGTGCCAGTCTGCCGGGACAGGGGGCTCGTGAGGCTTTCTTT. It translates to CASLPGQGAREAFF.

V is TRBV5-1 and J is TRBJ2-2, with a possible D match to TRBD1 (6 bases). Trimming stripped 5 bases from V and 0 bases from J, with 14 bases between. This CDR3 region has 16 residues. CDR1 SGHRS and CDR2 YFSETQ come from the germline V gene. The CDR3 sequence: CASSLRTDSNTGELFF. The DNA for the CDR3 is TGCGCCAGCAGTTTGCGGACAGATTCGAACACCGGGGAGCTGTTTTTT.